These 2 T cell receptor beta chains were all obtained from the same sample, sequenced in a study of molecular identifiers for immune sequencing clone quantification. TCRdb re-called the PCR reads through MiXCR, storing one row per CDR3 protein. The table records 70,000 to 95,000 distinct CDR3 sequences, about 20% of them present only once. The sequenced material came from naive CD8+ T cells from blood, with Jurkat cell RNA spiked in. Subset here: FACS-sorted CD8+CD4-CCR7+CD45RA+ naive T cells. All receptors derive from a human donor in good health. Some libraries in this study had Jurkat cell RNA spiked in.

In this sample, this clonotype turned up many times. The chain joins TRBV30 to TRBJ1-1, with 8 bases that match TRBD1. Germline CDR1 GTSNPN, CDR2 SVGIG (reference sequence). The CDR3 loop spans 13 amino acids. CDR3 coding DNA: TGTGCTTTTGCCGGGACAGGGAACACTGAAGCTTTCTTT. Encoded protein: CAFAGTGNTEAFF.

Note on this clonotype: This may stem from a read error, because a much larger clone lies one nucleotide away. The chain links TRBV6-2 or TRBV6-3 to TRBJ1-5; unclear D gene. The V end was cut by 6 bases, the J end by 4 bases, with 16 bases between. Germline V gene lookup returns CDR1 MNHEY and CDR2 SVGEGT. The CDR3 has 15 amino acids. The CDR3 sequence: CASRTTDGANQPQHF. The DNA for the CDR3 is TGTGCCAGCAGGACTACGGACGGTGCGAATCAGCCCCAGCATTTT.